Detailed here is one T cell receptor (beta chain). What it binds is unknown. This entry belongs to a study of response to subunit inactivated influenza vaccine. Study results and caveats: A suggestion made by the authors is that each seasonal influenza vaccination recruits few new T cells.

Via MiXCR, TCRdb re-called the RT-PCR reads, giving one row per CDR3 protein. The top ten hold about a tenth of the sample, which has about 780,000 distinct CDR3 sequences, around 18% seen once. CDR1 and CDR2 from the germline V gene are SGHNT and YYREEE (reference sequence). V was shortened by 3 bases and J by 4 bases, with 19 bases between the two germline ends. The CDR3 length is 16 residues. Sequenced here: PBMCs from blood, sampled 4 to 6 days after vaccination. The TCR comes from a man aged 45-65 years who received an inactivated influenza vaccine. The V call is TRBV5-4, the J call TRBJ1-2; TRBD1 is a possible D gene (5 bases). CDR3 DNA sequence: TGTGCCAGCAGCTGGGGGAGGACCGGCGGATTCTATGGCTACACCTTC. Protein: CASSWGRTGGFYGYTF.